These 7 T cell receptor beta chains came from one sample sequenced in a study of cytomegalovirus exposure and HLA in healthy donors. The PCR used 60 Vbeta and 13 Jbeta primers. Libraries were prepared by immunoSEQ multiplex PCR; TCRdb keeps only in-frame clonotypes and omits some of them. The sample records over 80,000 clones, 60% to 75% being singletons. Specimen: PBMCs. The origin of the receptors is a female donor in good health and CMV-seropositive.

The chain uses TRBV15 and TRBJ2-3; D gene uncertain. There are 14 residues in the CDR3. V was trimmed by 1 base and J by 4 bases, leaving 9 bases between them. CDR1 LNHNV and CDR2 YYDKDF come from the germline V gene (reference sequence). CDR3 sequence (DNA): TGTGCCACCAGCAGAGTGGCCAGCGCAGATACGCAGTATTTT. Protein product: CATSRVASADTQYF.

The chain carries TRBV4-3 and TRBJ1-1; D ambiguous. The ends were cut back, 4 bases at V and 4 bases at J, with 19 bases in the middle. The CDR3 contains 16 residues. CDR1 is LGHNA and CDR2 is YSLEER in the germline V gene. The CDR3 protein is CASSPHILPGFTEAFF. For the CDR3, the DNA is TGCGCCAGCAGCCCCCACATCCTTCCGGGATTCACTGAAGCTTTCTTT.

In this sample, this clone turned up a few times. The CDR3 region has the DNA TGTGCCAGCAGTTTATTGGGGGGAGGGCAGCCCCAGCATTTT. Translating it yields CASSLLGGGQPQHF. V usage is TRBV27 and J usage is TRBJ1-5; possibly TRBD1 for D (5 bases). CDR1 is MNHEY, CDR2 SMNVEV, per germline (reference sequence). This CDR3 spans 14 amino acids. V was clipped by 1 base and J by 7 bases, with 11 bases between them.

The CDR3 nucleotides read TGTGCCAGCAGTTGGGCGTATAGGAATGAGCAGTTCTTC. This codes for CASSWAYRNEQFF. The chain couples TRBV28 to TRBJ2-1; D gene ambiguous. Trimming left V 4 bases short and J 7 bases short, with 11 bases between. Germline assignment: CDR1 MDHEN and CDR2 SYDVKM. The CDR3 is 13 amino acids.

The chain employs TRBV5-1 and TRBJ1-6; 7 bases fit TRBD1. V dropped 0 bases and J dropped 10; count of bases not matched to a gene: 7. The CDR3 loop spans 15 amino acids. Germline V CDR1 and CDR2: SGHRS, YFSETQ. Written as DNA, the CDR3 is TGCGCCAGCAGCTTGGCCGGGCAGGGGGAGTCACCCCTCCACTTT. It translates to CASSLAGQGESPLHF.

This clone turned up a few times. The chain joins TRBV5-4 to TRBJ2-2; 10 bases agree with TRBD2. Per the germline V gene, CDR1 is SGHNT and CDR2 is YYREEE (reference sequence). The length of the CDR3 is 16 residues. The junction had 7 bases not matched to a gene; V was cut back by 4 bases and J by 4 bases. The CDR3 is CASSPRTSGVTGELFF. The DNA for the CDR3 is TGTGCCAGCAGCCCCAGGACTAGCGGAGTCACCGGGGAGCTGTTTTTT.

The V and J genes are TRBV4-1 and TRBJ2-7, with 7 positions matching TRBD1. In germline, CDR1 is MGHRA, CDR2 YSYEKL. The J segment lost 6 bases and the V segment lost 1 base, leaving 12 bases of the junction unmatched. The CDR3 sequence is 16 residues long. In DNA form, the CDR3 reads TGCGCCAGCAGCCAAGTTACGAACAGGGGAGTTTCCGAGCAGTACTTC. Protein sequence: CASSQVTNRGVSEQYF.